The 6 T cell receptor beta chains presented below share a single source sample, sequenced in a study of CD4 T cells in relation to SARS-CoV-2 and coronaviruses (dated by TCRdb to the early 2020s). These TCRs' antigens remain unknown. CD4+ T cells from unexposed donors were collected before the COVID-19 pandemic (2011-2018). The EasySep CD4+ T cell isolation kit was used to isolate CD4+ T cells once the cultures had run for 9 to 11 days. Library construction relied on the immunoSEQ multiplex PCR assay. TCRdb took over this immuneACCESS table, retaining in-frame rearrangements with V and J assigned. Such tables are incomplete; in checked studies, under half of the missing clones stem from an unresolved V gene, and the remainder is unexplained. A total of about 22,000 clones appear in this sample, about 70% of them only once. Together, the top ten hold roughly a sixth of the sample. Source material: CD4+ T cells from PBMCs, cultured in vitro. The receptor set was obtained from a human donor in good health.

V usage is TRBV6-5 and J usage is TRBJ2-3; D is possibly TRBD1 (5 bases). The germline V and J ends were trimmed by 7 bases and 2 bases, with 10 bases remaining between them. Germline V CDR1 and CDR2: MNHEY, SVGAGI. CDR3 length equals 13 residues. CDR3 sequence reads: CASTPGSTDTQYF. As DNA, the CDR3 is TGTGCCAGCACCCCAGGGTCCACAGATACGCAGTATTTT.

The rearrangement links TRBV29-1 to TRBJ2-1; 8 bases map to TRBD2. The ends lost 1 base at V and 2 bases at J; junction bases unmatched: 4. The CDR3 totals 15 residues. Germline CDR1 and CDR2: SQVTM and ANQGSEA. CDR3 protein: CSVEGGREAYNEQFF. As DNA, the CDR3 is TGCAGCGTTGAAGGAGGGCGGGAGGCCTACAATGAGCAGTTCTTC.

This clone was recorded once. This chain uses TRBV19 with TRBJ2-5; D gene uncertain. The V and J ends lost 1 base and 4 bases respectively, with 13 bases between them. CDR3 length: 15 amino acids. The germline gives CDR1 LNHDA, CDR2 SQIVND (reference sequence). CDR3 in amino acids: CASSIGQTPGETQYF. For the CDR3, the DNA is TGTGCCAGTAGTATAGGTCAGACTCCCGGAGAGACCCAGTACTTC.

The V and J genes are TRBV4-3 and TRBJ1-1; 8 positions match TRBD1. The germline V gene has CDR1 LGHNA and CDR2 YSLEER. The V segment lost 3 bases and the J segment 0 bases; nucleotides outside the gene matches: 3. This CDR3 spans 15 amino acids. The CDR3 loop is CASSQGDRLNTEAFF. CDR3 nucleotides: TGCGCCAGCAGCCAGGGGGACAGGTTGAACACTGAAGCTTTCTTT.

The rearrangement uses TRBV3-1 (or the pseudogene TRBV3-2) and TRBJ2-7; D is perhaps TRBD2 (5 bases). This CDR3 contains 15 residues. Germline V lookup: CDR1 LGHDT, CDR2 YNNKEL (reference sequence). Trimming removed 2 bases from V and 3 bases from J, with 14 bases in between. The CDR3 spells CASSQNAGGRYEQYF. As DNA, the CDR3 is TGTGCCAGCAGCCAAAACGCGGGCGGGCGCTACGAGCAGTACTTC.

The chain joins TRBV7-2 to TRBJ2-3, with 7 positions matching TRBD2. V gave up 5 bases and J gave up 1 base; unmatched junction bases: 6. CDR1 SGHTA and CDR2 FQGNSA come from the germline V gene. CDR3 length: 15 residues. The CDR3 nucleotides read TGTGCCAGCAGCGGGTATACTAGCGGCACAGATACGCAGTATTTT. Amino acid sequence: CASSGYTSGTDTQYF.